The sequence of this T cell receptor beta chain was determined in a study of esophageal squamous cell carcinoma under preoperative chemotherapy. TCRdb ran MiXCR on the PCR reads and lists one entry per CDR3 protein. The sample holds 13,000 or so distinct CDR3 sequences, approximately 54% seen once. Time point here: before preoperative PTX-NDP chemotherapy. The V gene's germline CDR1 is MNHNS and CDR2 SASEGT. This CDR3 region has 12 residues. A remark on this clonotype: A read error may account for a junction end that differs from germline.

The receptor was derived from a human donor with esophageal squamous cell carcinoma. The donor label of this sample is uncertain. V gene TRBV6-1 combines with J gene TRBJ2-3; D is possibly TRBD1 (5 bases). The sample was gathered from a patient given preoperative chemotherapy. CDR3 residues: CASREDVDTQYF. Here the CDR3 DNA reads TGTGCGAGCAGGGAAGATGTAGATACGCAGTACTTT.